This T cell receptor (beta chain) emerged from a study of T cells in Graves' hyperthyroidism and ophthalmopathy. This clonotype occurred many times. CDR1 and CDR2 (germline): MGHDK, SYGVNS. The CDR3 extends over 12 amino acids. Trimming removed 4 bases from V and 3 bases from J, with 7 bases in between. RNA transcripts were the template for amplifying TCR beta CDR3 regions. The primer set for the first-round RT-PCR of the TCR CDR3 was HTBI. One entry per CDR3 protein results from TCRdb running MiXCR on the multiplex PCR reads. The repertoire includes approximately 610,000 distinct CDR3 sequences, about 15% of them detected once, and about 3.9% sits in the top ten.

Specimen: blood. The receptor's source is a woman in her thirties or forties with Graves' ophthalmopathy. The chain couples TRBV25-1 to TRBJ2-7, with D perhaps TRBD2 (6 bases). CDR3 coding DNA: TGTGCCAGCAGTGGACTAGACTACGAGCAGTACTTC. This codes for CASSGLDYEQYF.